This passage covers 30 T cell receptor beta chains from one sample sequenced in a study of T cells in Graves' hyperthyroidism and ophthalmopathy. Using RNA transcripts as the source, TCR beta CDR3 regions were amplified. First-round RT-PCR with HTBI primers amplified the TCR CDR3 region. From the multiplex PCR reads, TCRdb called clonotypes with MiXCR, one entry per CDR3 protein. The repertoire consists of approximately 700,000 distinct CDR3 sequences, with just under 45% occurring once and the leading ten covering approximately 7.2%. Material for sequencing was peripheral blood or thyroid tissue (not recorded which). These TCRs come from an adult man with Graves' disease, either hyperthyroidism or ophthalmopathy (not recorded which).

The chain couples TRBV5-1 to TRBJ1-5; TRBD1 aligns across 8 bases. The germline V gene has CDR1 SGHRS and CDR2 YFSETQ. J lost 3 bases, V lost 4 bases, and 3 bases had no gene match. The CDR3 consists of 14 residues. CDR3 region: CASSPGQDNQPQHF. The CDR3 nucleotides are TGCGCCAGCAGCCCGGGACAGGACAATCAGCCCCAGCATTTT.

To note about this clonotype: A much larger clone differs by one base, so this may be a read error. J is TRBJ1-1 and V is TRBV29-1; D remains unclear. CDR1 is SQVTM and CDR2 is ANQGSEA in the germline V gene. The CDR3 contains 12 residues. Trimming took 7 bases from V and 6 from J, leaving 15 bases between them. The CDR3 nucleotides read TGCAGCGCCCGTGTTGTCGGGGCTGAAGCTTTCTTT. It codes for CSARVVGAEAFF.

This clonotype has a count of ten or more. The CDR3 region is CASSLARVRMQPQHF. The CDR3, as DNA: TGTGCCAGCAGCTTAGCCAGGGTGAGGATGCAGCCCCAGCATTTT. The gene calls are TRBV7-8 and TRBJ1-5; perhaps TRBD1 as D (5 bases). CDR3 size: 15 residues. Between the trimmed V and J ends, which lost 0 bases and 7 bases, there was a span of 13 bases. Germline CDR1 and CDR2: SGHVS and FQNEAQ.

This clonotype was seen repeatedly, ten times or more. The genes are TRBV2 and TRBJ1-1, with TRBD1 identical over 7 bases. Per germline, CDR1 SNHLY and CDR2 FYNNEI. The CDR3 covers 14 residues. V gave up 7 bases and J gave up 5 bases; unmatched junction bases: 10. CDR3: CASTPFTGETEAFF. The DNA of the CDR3 is TGTGCCAGCACTCCTTTTACAGGGGAAACTGAAGCTTTCTTT.

The J gene is TRBJ1-1, the V gene TRBV4-2; D perhaps matches TRBD1 (5 bases). The V gene's germline CDR1 is LGHNA and CDR2 YNFKEQ. The CDR3 length is 14 residues. V lost 1 base and J 1 base, leaving 7 bases between the germline ends. In DNA, the CDR3 is TGTGCCAGCAGCCAAGCGACAGAGAACACTGAAGCTTTCTTT. Translating gives CASSQATENTEAFF.

This chain uses TRBV15 with TRBJ2-7; a weak D match, TRBD1 (6 bases). Germline CDR1 and CDR2: LNHNV and YYDKDF (reference sequence). Trimming cost V 4 bases and J 3 bases, with 13 bases left between them. The CDR3 runs 14 residues. CDR3 protein: CATSIRTGYYEQYF. The DNA of the CDR3 is TGTGCCACCAGCATACGTACAGGGTACTACGAGCAGTACTTC.

This clonotype showed up many times. The rearrangement links TRBV7-9 to TRBJ2-7; D gene unclear. Germline V gene lookup returns CDR1 SEHNR and CDR2 FQNEAQ (reference sequence). Trimming took off 3 bases at V and 3 bases at J, with 6 bases between the two ends. This CDR3 region has 12 residues. The CDR3 protein is CASSLTIYEQYF. CDR3 nucleotides: TGTGCCAGCAGCTTGACCATCTACGAGCAGTACTTC.

V is TRBV6-5 and J is TRBJ2-7; D unresolved. The CDR3 runs 11 residues. Trimming removed 6 bases at V and 3 bases at J, with 6 bases between. CDR1 is MNHEY and CDR2 is SVGAGI in the germline V gene. The CDR3 protein is CASRLIYEQYF. CDR3 DNA: TGTGCCAGCAGGCTAATCTACGAGCAGTACTTC.

This chain connects TRBV5-1 to TRBJ2-7, with TRBD1 matching over 10 bases. V gave up 3 bases and J gave up 7 bases; unmatched junction bases: 13. This CDR3 is built from 16 residues. Germline lookup yields CDR1 SGHRS and CDR2 YFSETQ. This CDR3 is CASSYGDRGSLREQYF. The CDR3 coding sequence is TGCGCCAGCAGCTACGGGGACAGGGGAAGCCTACGTGAGCAGTACTTC.

The chain employs TRBV24-1 and TRBJ1-5; 7 bases line up with TRBD1. This CDR3 comprises 15 residues. The germline CDR1 and CDR2 sequences are KGHDR and SFDVKD. Germline trimming cut 11 bases from V and 2 bases from J; bases unmatched to any gene: 11. The chain's CDR3 is CASSRGGRGNQPQHF. As DNA, the CDR3 is TGTGCCAGCAGCAGGGGGGGTAGAGGCAATCAGCCCCAGCATTTT.

The sample holds one count of this clonotype. This rearrangement joins TRBV25-1 to TRBJ1-2; the match to TRBD1 covers 9 bases. CDR3 length: 14 residues. Trimming took 3 bases from V and 6 from J; bases not matched to a gene: 5. In germline, CDR1 is MGHDK, CDR2 SYGVNS. As DNA, the CDR3 is TGTGCCAGCAGTGACCCCACAGGGGGCGATGGCTACACCTTC. Protein: CASSDPTGGDGYTF.

This clonotype was seen a single time. This may come from a read error, since a much larger clone is one base off. V and J are TRBV2 and TRBJ1-1, with a tentative D call TRBD1 (5 bases). Germline CDR1 and CDR2: SNHLY and FYNNEI. With 10 bases removed from V and 0 bases from J, the gap between germline ends came to 15 bases. There are 14 residues in the CDR3. For the CDR3, the DNA is TGTGCCACGCGGGGCCCAAGCATGAACACTGAAGCTTTCTTT. This gives the protein CATRGPSMNTEAFF.

CDR3 nucleotide sequence: TGTGCCAGCAATCTATTCGGGACACCTAACTATGGCTACACCTTC. Its translation is CASNLFGTPNYGYTF. The rearrangement joins TRBV12-3 or TRBV12-4 to TRBJ1-2; the D gene is possibly TRBD1 (6 bases). V lost 7 bases, J lost 0 bases, and 15 bases lay in between. This CDR3 comprises 15 residues.

The chain couples TRBV7-2 to TRBJ1-5, with D uncertain. The CDR3 totals 13 residues. V shed 5 bases and J shed 11 bases, with 16 bases lying between them. CDR1 SGHTA and CDR2 FQGNSA come from the germline V gene. The CDR3 protein is CASSQDRIRSQHF. Here the CDR3 DNA reads TGTGCCAGCAGCCAAGATCGGATCAGGTCCCAGCATTTT.

This clonotype has only a few counts. CDR3: CSASHTWRNEQYF. The CDR3 region has the DNA TGCAGTGCCTCTCATACCTGGAGAAACGAGCAGTACTTC. This chain uses TRBV20-1 with TRBJ2-7; D remains unclear. V gave up 6 bases and J gave up 5 bases, with 17 bases separating them. Germline V gene sequence: CDR1 DFQATT, CDR2 SNEGSKA (reference sequence). CDR3 length: 13 amino acids.

CDR3 loop: CASSQYGGAEAFF. The CDR3 bases are TGTGCCAGCAGCCAGTACGGGGGAGCTGAAGCTTTCTTT. The chain joins TRBV7-9 to TRBJ1-1, with a weak D call TRBD1 (5 bases). This CDR3 region has 13 residues. Trimming stripped 5 bases from V and 6 bases from J, with 13 bases between. Germline V lookup: CDR1 SEHNR, CDR2 FQNEAQ (reference sequence).

This clonotype was counted at least ten times. The chain recombines TRBV10-3 with TRBJ1-1; TRBD1 aligns across 10 bases. The CDR3 contains 14 residues. V dropped 6 bases and J dropped 7; count of bases not matched to a gene: 8. Per the germline V gene, CDR1 is ENHRY and CDR2 is SYGVKD. The CDR3 spells CAIREGTGAGEAFF. In DNA, the CDR3 is TGTGCCATCAGGGAGGGGACAGGGGCTGGTGAAGCTTTCTTT.

This sequence joins TRBV10-2 and TRBJ1-2, with 7 bases fitting TRBD1. Looked up from germline, CDR1 is WSHSY and CDR2 is SAAADI. This CDR3 has 14 amino acids. V lost 3 bases and J lost 7; bases outside the gene matches: 8. The CDR3 reads CASSDSGQFFGYTF. CDR3 in DNA: TGCGCCAGCAGTGATTCGGGACAGTTCTTTGGCTACACCTTC.

This clonotype was seen at least ten times. J is TRBJ2-5 and V is TRBV7-9, with no clear D. With 5 bases removed from V and 5 bases from J, the gap between germline ends came to 9 bases. The CDR3 runs to 12 residues. Looked up from germline, CDR1 is SEHNR and CDR2 is FQNEAQ (reference sequence). The CDR3 is CASSAYWETQYF. The DNA for the CDR3 is TGTGCCAGCAGCGCGTACTGGGAGACCCAGTACTTC.

This clonotype was seen at least ten times. This chain connects TRBV20-1 to TRBJ2-7, with 7 bases that match TRBD2. Germline trimming cut 1 base from V and 3 bases from J; bases unmatched to any gene: 6. Germline V CDR1 and CDR2: DFQATT, SNEGSKA (reference sequence). CDR3 length equals 14 residues. CDR3 residues: CSARGQGGGYEQYF. CDR3 sequence (DNA): TGCAGTGCTAGAGGGCAGGGCGGGGGCTACGAGCAGTACTTC.

The chain uses TRBV10-2 and TRBJ2-5; either TRBD1 or TRBD2 may fit D (5 bases each). Per germline, CDR1 WSHSY and CDR2 SAAADI. Trimming removed 3 bases at V and 4 bases at J, with 12 bases between. The CDR3 is 14 residues long. Here the CDR3 reads CASSDLGPGETQYF. DNA for the CDR3: TGCGCCAGCAGTGATCTGGGACCAGGAGAGACCCAGTACTTC.

With respect to this clonotype: A read error may be the cause here, since a much bigger clone is one base away. This chain connects TRBV7-9 to TRBJ2-7, with 8 bases matching TRBD1. Trimming removed 4 bases from V and 7 bases from J; junction bases left unmatched: 3. The CDR3 extends over 12 amino acids. From germline, CDR1 is SEHNR and CDR2 FQNEAQ (reference sequence). DNA for the CDR3: TGTGCCAGCAGCTCGGACAGGGAGGAGCAGTACTTC. Protein product: CASSSDREEQYF.

The chain employs TRBV7-8 and TRBJ2-5, with 8 bases identical to TRBD1. The germline V gene encodes CDR1 SGHVS and CDR2 FQNEAQ. The CDR3 is 15 residues long. J gave up 4 bases and V 3 bases, and 7 bases lay outside the gene matches. This chain's CDR3 is CASSFRGQGAETQYF. The DNA for the CDR3 is TGTGCCAGCAGCTTTAGGGGTCAGGGGGCAGAGACCCAGTACTTC.

The sample holds a few counts of this clonotype. The V and J genes are TRBV20-1 and TRBJ2-5; 10 bases map to TRBD2. Per germline, CDR1 DFQATT and CDR2 SNEGSKA (reference sequence). V was pared by 6 bases and J by 5 bases, with 3 bases of the junction left unmatched. The CDR3 runs to 12 residues. The CDR3 coding sequence is TGCAGTGCCGGGACTAGCGATGAGACCCAGTACTTC. This encodes CSAGTSDETQYF.

The table lists this clonotype with a few counts. In DNA form, the CDR3 reads TGCAGTGCTAGGTCAAGGGGACTAGCGGGCCTAAAGACCCAGTACTTC. Translated, it gives CSARSRGLAGLKTQYF. The chain links TRBV20-1 to TRBJ2-5; 12 bases agree with TRBD2. CDR1 is DFQATT, CDR2 SNEGSKA, per germline (reference sequence). The CDR3 spans 16 residues. V trimming: 3 bases; J trimming: 6 bases; junction bases outside the gene matches: 11.

This clonotype came up a few times. The rearrangement joins TRBV9 to TRBJ1-3; D gene unclear. The length of the CDR3 is 14 residues. The V end was cut by 4 bases, the J end by 2 bases, with 10 bases between. CDR1 and CDR2 from the germline V gene are SGDLS and YYNGEE. DNA for the CDR3: TGTGCCAGCAGCTACTCAAGAGCTGGAAACACCATATATTTT. Translation: CASSYSRAGNTIYF.

This chain uses TRBV7-9 with TRBJ1-1; D gene unclear. This CDR3 spans 16 amino acids. V was trimmed by 5 bases and J by 3 bases, leaving 19 bases between them. CDR1 SEHNR and CDR2 FQNEAQ come from the germline V gene (reference sequence). Here the CDR3 DNA reads TGTGCCAGCAGCCCACAGCCGATGAACCTAGACACTGAAGCTTTCTTT. It yields the protein CASSPQPMNLDTEAFF.

The chain recombines TRBV7-2 with TRBJ1-5, with 8 bases fitting TRBD1. The germline V gene has CDR1 SGHTA and CDR2 FQGNSA. V gave up 5 bases and J gave up 1 base; unmatched junction bases: 13. The CDR3 sequence is 18 residues long. As DNA, the CDR3 is TGTGCCAGCAGCCCATACCCGACAGGGGTAGAGAGCAATCAGCCCCAGCATTTT. Encoded protein: CASSPYPTGVESNQPQHF.

The chain carries TRBV20-1 and TRBJ1-5, with D hard to call. CDR3 length equals 13 residues. V was clipped by 0 bases and J by 1 base, with 4 bases between them. Germline V gene data show CDR1 as DFQATT and CDR2 as SNEGSKA (reference sequence). CDR3 sequence (DNA): TGCAGTGCTAGAGACACGAGCAATCAGCCCCAGCATTTT. The encoded protein is CSARDTSNQPQHF.

This clonotype was recorded a few times. This chain connects TRBV7-2 to TRBJ1-2; D gene uncertain. V was trimmed by 7 bases and J by 7 bases, leaving 22 bases between them. The length of the CDR3 is 15 residues. The germline V gene encodes CDR1 SGHTA and CDR2 FQGNSA. DNA for the CDR3: TGTGCCAGCAACCAGAGGGCTGGGTCTCCCCTTGGCTACACCTTC. It translates to CASNQRAGSPLGYTF.